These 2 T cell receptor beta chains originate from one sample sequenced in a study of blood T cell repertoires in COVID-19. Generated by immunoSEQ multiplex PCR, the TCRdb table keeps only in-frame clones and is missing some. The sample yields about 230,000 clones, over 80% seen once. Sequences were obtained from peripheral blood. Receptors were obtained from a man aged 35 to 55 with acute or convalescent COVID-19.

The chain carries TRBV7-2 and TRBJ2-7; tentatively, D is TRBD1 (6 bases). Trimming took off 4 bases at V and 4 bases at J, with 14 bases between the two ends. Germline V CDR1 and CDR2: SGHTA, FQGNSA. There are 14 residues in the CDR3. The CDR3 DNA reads TGTGCCAGCAGCTGGACCTTACAGGGTTACGAGCAGTACTTC. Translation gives CASSWTLQGYEQYF.

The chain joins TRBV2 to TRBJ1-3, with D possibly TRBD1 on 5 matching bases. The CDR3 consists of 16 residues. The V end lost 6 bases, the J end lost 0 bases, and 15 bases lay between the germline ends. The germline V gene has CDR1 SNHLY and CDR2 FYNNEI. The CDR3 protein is CASRETGDPSGNTIYF. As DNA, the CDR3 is TGTGCCAGCAGGGAAACAGGCGATCCCTCTGGAAACACCATATATTTT.